This T cell receptor (beta chain) was recorded in a study of blood T cell repertoires in COVID-19. Overall study: The origin of the acute and convalescent COVID-19 samples was the United States, Italy and Spain. PBMCs, B-cell-depleted T cells, or T cells provided the cDNA or gDNA that made up the material.

The V gene lost 6 bases and the J gene lost 8 bases, with 13 bases spanning the gap. The germline gives CDR1 LNHDA, CDR2 SQIVND (reference sequence). The CDR3 runs to 12 residues. The repertoire was sequenced with immunoSEQ multiplex PCR; TCRdb's copy has only in-frame clones and lacks some. The sample contains approximately 230,000 clones, 75% to 95% of which appear only once. What the recovered Cohort 3 donors had was two negative PCRs, clearance, or symptom resolution. Sequenced input: PBMCs or T cells enriched from blood (not recorded which). J is TRBJ1-2 and V is TRBV19; no reliable D call. The source of this sequence is a woman between 18 and 29 years old who had recovered from COVID-19. CDR3 protein: CASRGGKAGYTF. The DNA of the CDR3 is TGTGCCAGTAGAGGAGGGAAGGCCGGCTACACCTTC. Supplemented by reference TRBV19 and TRBJ1-2, the full variable domain reads DGGITQSPKYLFRKEGQNVTLSCEQNLNHDAMYWYRQDPGQGLRLIYYSQIVNDFQKGDIAEGYSVSREKKESFPLTVTSAQKNPTAFYLCASRGGKAGYTFGSGTRLTVV.